Listed below are T cell receptor beta chains from one sample, sequenced in a study of blood T cell repertoires in COVID-19. The repertoire was sequenced with immunoSEQ multiplex PCR; TCRdb's copy has only in-frame clones and lacks some. The sample holds roughly 190,000 clones; 65% to 85% are singletons and the top ten take around 2.9%. The sequencing sample was made of PBMCs or T cells enriched from blood (not recorded which). All receptors come from a woman aged 25-40 years who had been exposed to COVID-19. Each CDR3 is given with its conserved first and last residue. A D gene is named only where the DNA matches it firmly.

v_gene	j_gene	d_gene	CDR3aa
TRBV6-5	TRBJ1-6	TRBD1	CASRRQGNSPLHF
TRBV18	TRBJ2-1	TRBD1	CASSPGTGGYNEQFF
TRBV19	TRBJ1-1	TRBD1	CATMGDRGLNTEAFF
TRBV11-2	TRBJ1-4	NA	CASQGGGPFEKLFF
TRBV6-5	TRBJ2-3	NA	CASSYEWGVGTDTQYF
TRBV19	TRBJ2-1	NA	CASSTGGPHNEQFF
TRBV11-2	TRBJ2-7	NA	CASSLQVLGDYEQYF
TRBV29-1	TRBJ2-7	NA	CSVHGQPGTHEQYF
TRBV19	TRBJ1-5	NA	CASSIGPRGGLRLGNQPQHF
TRBV5-4	TRBJ2-2	NA	CASSLVSPGELFF
TRBV3-1/TRBV3-2	TRBJ2-5	TRBD1	CASSRGQGQETQYF
TRBV10-3	TRBJ1-6	NA	CAISIDSERNSPLHF
TRBV3-1/TRBV3-2	TRBJ2-5	TRBD2	CASSPGLAGEETQYF
TRBV27	TRBJ1-2	NA	CASSWTSGLGYGYTF
TRBV7-9	TRBJ1-5	NA	CASNQDSEPQHF
TRBV9	TRBJ2-5	TRBD2	CASSVAGGLAGARQETQYF
TRBV5-1	TRBJ2-7	NA	CASQTAGATSYEQYF
TRBV18	TRBJ2-1	NA	CASSYSGQSTGNEQFF
TRBV4-1	TRBJ2-7	TRBD1	CASSRDRGVSYEQYF
TRBV27	TRBJ1-1	TRBD1	CATQLTGVTEAFF
TRBV29-1	TRBJ2-5	TRBD2	CSVGLGGVGETQYF
TRBV2	TRBJ1-5	NA	CASSVVRNGGLGQPQHF